What follows are 9 T cell receptor beta chains derived from one specimen sequenced in a study of early T cells in non-severe SARS-CoV-2 infection. TCRdb processed the 5' RACE reads anew with MiXCR; each CDR3 protein has one entry. The table lists tens of thousands of distinct CDR3 sequences, around 13% of them singletons. Source material: whole blood. The source of these receptors is an adult who was a healthcare worker with PCR-confirmed SARS-CoV-2 infection or an uninfected control (not recorded which).

This clonotype was detected ten times or more. This sequence joins TRBV10-2 and TRBJ2-6; no clear D. The CDR3 is 14 residues long. CDR1 is WSHSY, CDR2 SAAADI, per germline. The V end was cut by 6 bases, the J end by 0 bases, with 6 bases between. The CDR3 nucleotides read TGCGCCAGCAGATACAGCTCTGGGGCCAACGTCCTGACTTTC. Encoded protein: CASRYSSGANVLTF.

This clonotype appeared many times. The chain combines TRBV12-3 or TRBV12-4 with TRBJ2-1; D possibly corresponds to TRBD1 (7 bases). The CDR3 length is 18 residues. Trimming took 1 base from V and 2 from J, leaving 18 bases between them. CDR3 residues: CASSLGVNRGLTYNEQFF. DNA of the CDR3: TGTGCCAGCAGTTTAGGGGTCAACAGGGGACTTACCTACAATGAGCAGTTCTTC.

This rearrangement joins TRBV7-2 to TRBJ1-2; no firm D call. The V end lost 0 bases, the J end lost 2 bases, and 4 bases lay between the germline ends. The CDR3 contains 13 residues. Germline V gene data show CDR1 as SGHTA and CDR2 as FQGNSA. The CDR3 DNA sequence: TGTGCCAGCAGCTTAGCGTTAAACTATGGCTACACCTTC. Translated: CASSLALNYGYTF.

This clonotype was counted ten times or more. The V gene is TRBV27, the J gene TRBJ2-3; D is perhaps TRBD1 or TRBD2 (6 bases each). Germline CDR1 MNHEY, CDR2 SMNVEV (reference sequence). V lost 6 bases and J 0 bases, leaving 19 bases between the germline ends. This CDR3 spans 17 amino acids. CDR3 DNA sequence: TGTGCCAGCAGAGACAGCCTCTTCGGGGGCAGCACAGATACGCAGTATTTT. It codes for CASRDSLFGGSTDTQYF.

This clonotype was observed many times. This sequence joins TRBV29-1 and TRBJ2-1, with TRBD2 matching over 8 bases. From germline, CDR1 is SQVTM and CDR2 ANQGSEA. The CDR3 is 18 residues long. V shed 5 bases and J 1 base; nucleotides not matched to a gene: 16. As DNA, the CDR3 is TGCAGCGTTATGAGACAGAAGGGACTAGTTCGTTCCTACAATGAGCAGTTCTTC. Amino acids: CSVMRQKGLVRSYNEQFF.

The chain joins TRBV6-1 to TRBJ2-1; 9 nucleotides align to TRBD1. Germline V lookup: CDR1 MNHNS, CDR2 SASEGT. Trimming cost V 1 base and J 8 bases; bases outside gene matches: 3. This CDR3 is 14 amino acids long. CDR3 DNA sequence: TGTGCCAGCAGTGAAGGGACAGGGGTGGATGAGCAGTTCTTC. Its translation is CASSEGTGVDEQFF.

This clonotype was counted a few times. The chain uses TRBV5-1 and TRBJ1-1; perhaps TRBD1 as D (6 bases). V shed 5 bases and J shed 5 bases, with 16 bases lying between them. The CDR3 runs to 14 residues. Looked up from germline, CDR1 is SGHRS and CDR2 is YFSETQ. CDR3 sequence (DNA): TGCGCCAGCAGTTTCGATATAGGGGGGACTGAAGCTTTCTTT. Encoded protein: CASSFDIGGTEAFF.

This clonotype was picked up many times. The V and J genes are TRBV7-2 and TRBJ1-4; D call uncertain. Germline V CDR1 and CDR2: SGHTA, FQGNSA. This CDR3 region has 13 residues. V lost 2 bases and J lost 8, with 9 bases in between. The CDR3 region is CASSLRSGEKLFF. Written as DNA, the CDR3 is TGTGCCAGCAGCTTAAGGTCGGGAGAAAAACTGTTTTTT. The variable domain in full, completed from reference TRBV7-2 and TRBJ1-4, reads GAGVSQSPSNKVTEKGKDVELRCDPISGHTALYWYRQSLGQGLEFLIYFQGNSAPDKSGLPSDRFSAERTGGSVSTLTIQRTQQEDSAVYLCASSLRSGEKLFFGSGTQLSVL.

This clonotype appeared many times. The chain couples TRBV6-1 to TRBJ2-5, with D tentatively TRBD2 (6 bases). V gave up 1 base and J gave up 14 bases, with 8 bases separating them. Germline V gene sequence: CDR1 MNHNS, CDR2 SASEGT. This CDR3 comprises 10 residues. The CDR3: CASSEVAVYF. The DNA for the CDR3 is TGTGCCAGCAGTGAAGTAGCGGTATACTTC.